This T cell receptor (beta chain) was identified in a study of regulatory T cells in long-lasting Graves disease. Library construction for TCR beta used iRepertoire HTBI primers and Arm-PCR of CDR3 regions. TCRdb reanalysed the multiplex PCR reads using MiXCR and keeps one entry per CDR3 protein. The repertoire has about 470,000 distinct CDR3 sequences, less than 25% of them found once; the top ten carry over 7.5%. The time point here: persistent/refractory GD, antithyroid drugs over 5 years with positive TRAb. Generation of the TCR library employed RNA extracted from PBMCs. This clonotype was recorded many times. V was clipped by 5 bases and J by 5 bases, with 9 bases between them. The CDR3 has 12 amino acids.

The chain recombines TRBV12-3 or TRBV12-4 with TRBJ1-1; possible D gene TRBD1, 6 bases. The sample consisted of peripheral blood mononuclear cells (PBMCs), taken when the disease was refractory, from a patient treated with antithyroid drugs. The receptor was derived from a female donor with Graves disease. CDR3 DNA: TGTGCCAGCAGTCCCGGGACAACTGAAGCTTTCTTT. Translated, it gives CASSPGTTEAFF.